This is a list of T cell receptor beta chains from one sample in a study of blood T cells in healthy people across ages. TCRdb recomputed calls from the 5' RACE reads with MiXCR, one row per CDR3 protein. Among approximately 760,000 distinct CDR3 sequences listed, 25% were seen once. These data were likewise used in another study, on T cells of mothers and their children.

Sequenced sample: blood. These receptors all come from a boy younger than 18 in good health. Both conserved end residues are part of each CDR3. A D gene is named only where the DNA matches it firmly. Clone size is given for some rows only: seen once, a few or many times, or a class if the clone is expanded.

J gene: TRBJ2-7
V gene: TRBV20-1
clone size: -
D gene: -
CDR3 protein: CSAKGQLAYKQYF
CDR3 DNA: TGCAGTGCTAAGGGCCAGCTGGCCTACAAGCAGTACTTC

J gene: TRBJ1-2
V gene: TRBV29-1
clone size: -
D gene: -
CDR3 protein: CSVWGGLTEANYGYTF
CDR3 DNA: TGCAGCGTGTGGGGGGGCCTGACGGAGGCTAACTATGGCTACACCTTC

J gene: TRBJ1-2
V gene: TRBV28
clone size: -
D gene: -
CDR3 protein: CASSSDPPGYTF
CDR3 DNA: TGTGCCAGCAGCTCGGATCCACCTGGCTACACCTTC

J gene: TRBJ1-1
V gene: TRBV27
clone size: -
D gene: -
CDR3 protein: CASSLNLPHPEAFF
CDR3 DNA: TGTGCCAGCAGTTTAAATCTTCCGCATCCTGAAGCTTTCTTT

J gene: TRBJ2-6
V gene: TRBV29-1
clone size: once
D gene: -
CDR3 protein: CSVDGGGGANVLTF
CDR3 DNA: TGCAGCGTTGATGGGGGAGGTGGGGCCAACGTCCTGACTTTC

J gene: TRBJ2-2
V gene: TRBV19
clone size: -
D gene: -
CDR3 protein: CASSIEAGNTGELFF
CDR3 DNA: TGTGCCAGTAGTATAGAGGCAGGGAACACCGGGGAGCTGTTTTTT

J gene: TRBJ2-5
V gene: TRBV4-1
clone size: -
D gene: -
CDR3 protein: CASSQGLGGTQETQYF
CDR3 DNA: TGCGCCAGCAGCCAAGGACTTGGCGGTACCCAAGAGACCCAGTACTTC

J gene: TRBJ2-3
V gene: TRBV9
clone size: -
D gene: -
CDR3 protein: CASSPYRISSTDTQYF
CDR3 DNA: TGTGCCAGCAGCCCGTACAGGATTTCTAGCACAGATACGCAGTATTTT

J gene: TRBJ2-7
V gene: TRBV29-1
clone size: -
D gene: TRBD2
CDR3 protein: CSVAGGPDYEQYF
CDR3 DNA: TGCAGCGTCGCGGGAGGGCCGGACTACGAGCAGTACTTC

J gene: TRBJ2-1
V gene: TRBV5-1
clone size: few
D gene: -
CDR3 protein: CASSLGGRERDKQFF
CDR3 DNA: TGCGCCAGCAGCTTGGGTGGCCGGGAACGAGATAAGCAGTTCTTC

J gene: TRBJ1-2
V gene: TRBV7-9
clone size: -
D gene: TRBD1
CDR3 protein: CASSYPPGGNYGYTF
CDR3 DNA: TGTGCCAGCAGCTATCCTCCAGGGGGAAACTATGGCTACACCTTC

J gene: TRBJ2-6
V gene: TRBV29-1
clone size: -
D gene: -
CDR3 protein: CSVGHEGGKGANVLTF
CDR3 DNA: TGCAGCGTGGGACACGAGGGGGGTAAGGGGGCCAACGTCCTGACTTTC

J gene: TRBJ2-7
V gene: TRBV9
clone size: -
D gene: TRBD2
CDR3 protein: CASSVDGLAGYEQYF
CDR3 DNA: TGCGCCAGCAGCGTAGACGGACTAGCGGGATACGAGCAGTACTTC

J gene: TRBJ1-2
V gene: TRBV20-1
clone size: -
D gene: -
CDR3 protein: CSASRQKGGYTF
CDR3 DNA: TGCAGTGCTAGTAGGCAGAAGGGTGGCTACACCTTC

J gene: TRBJ2-5
V gene: TRBV20-1
clone size: -
D gene: TRBD2
CDR3 protein: CSAKRGKQETQYF
CDR3 DNA: TGCAGTGCAAAGCGGGGGAAACAAGAGACCCAGTACTTC

J gene: TRBJ2-6
V gene: TRBV19
clone size: -
D gene: -
CDR3 protein: CASSITRQLRSGANVLTF
CDR3 DNA: TGTGCCAGTAGTATAACGAGACAATTGCGCTCTGGGGCCAACGTCCTGACTTTC

J gene: TRBJ2-1
V gene: TRBV4-2
clone size: -
D gene: -
CDR3 protein: CASSQDWDDQQFF
CDR3 DNA: TGTGCCAGCAGCCAAGATTGGGACGATCAGCAGTTCTTC

J gene: TRBJ1-2
V gene: TRBV4-2
clone size: few
D gene: TRBD1
CDR3 protein: CASSQETGDRGNYGYTF
CDR3 DNA: TGTGCCAGCAGCCAAGAGACGGGGGACAGGGGAAACTATGGCTACACCTTC

J gene: TRBJ2-7
V gene: TRBV27
clone size: few
D gene: -
CDR3 protein: CASSPDASPLYEQYF
CDR3 DNA: TGTGCCAGCAGTCCCGATGCTTCCCCCTTATACGAGCAGTACTTC

J gene: TRBJ2-5
V gene: TRBV7-2
clone size: few
D gene: -
CDR3 protein: CASSSQWGETQYF
CDR3 DNA: TGTGCCAGCAGCAGTCAGTGGGGGGAGACCCAGTACTTC

J gene: TRBJ2-1
V gene: TRBV7-9
clone size: -
D gene: -
CDR3 protein: CASSKTGQGDNEQFF
CDR3 DNA: TGTGCCAGCAGCAAAACGGGACAAGGGGACAATGAGCAGTTCTTC

J gene: TRBJ1-1
V gene: TRBV7-7
clone size: few
D gene: -
CDR3 protein: CADEDPYTEAFF
CDR3 DNA: TGTGCCGACGAGGACCCATACACTGAAGCTTTCTTT

J gene: TRBJ2-1
V gene: TRBV5-1
clone size: -
D gene: TRBD2
CDR3 protein: CASRAGGLAETAYNEQFF
CDR3 DNA: TGCGCCAGCAGGGCGGGGGGACTAGCGGAGACGGCCTACAATGAGCAGTTCTTC

J gene: TRBJ2-7
V gene: TRBV3-1
clone size: few
D gene: TRBD1
CDR3 protein: CASSQEGTGLSYEQYF
CDR3 DNA: TGTGCCAGCAGCCAGGAGGGGACAGGATTATCCTACGAGCAGTACTTC

J gene: TRBJ2-5
V gene: TRBV20-1
clone size: -
D gene: -
CDR3 protein: CSAPDLYQETQYF
CDR3 DNA: TGCAGTGCCCCCGATCTGTACCAAGAGACCCAGTACTTC

J gene: TRBJ2-6
V gene: TRBV7-9
clone size: -
D gene: -
CDR3 protein: CASSLTTPGANVLTF
CDR3 DNA: TGTGCCAGCAGCTTAACGACACCTGGGGCCAACGTCCTGACTTTC

J gene: TRBJ2-3
V gene: TRBV11-2
clone size: few
D gene: -
CDR3 protein: CASVGEVLLAPDTQYF
CDR3 DNA: TGTGCCAGCGTTGGTGAAGTCCTTCTCGCCCCAGATACGCAGTATTTT

J gene: TRBJ2-1
V gene: TRBV6-5
clone size: -
D gene: -
CDR3 protein: CASSTQSPSGEQFF
CDR3 DNA: TGTGCCAGCAGTACACAATCGCCCAGCGGGGAGCAGTTCTTC

J gene: TRBJ2-7
V gene: TRBV6-1
clone size: -
D gene: -
CDR3 protein: CASSEDGGAAVAEQYF
CDR3 DNA: TGTGCCAGCAGTGAGGATGGGGGGGCCGCAGTAGCCGAGCAGTACTTC